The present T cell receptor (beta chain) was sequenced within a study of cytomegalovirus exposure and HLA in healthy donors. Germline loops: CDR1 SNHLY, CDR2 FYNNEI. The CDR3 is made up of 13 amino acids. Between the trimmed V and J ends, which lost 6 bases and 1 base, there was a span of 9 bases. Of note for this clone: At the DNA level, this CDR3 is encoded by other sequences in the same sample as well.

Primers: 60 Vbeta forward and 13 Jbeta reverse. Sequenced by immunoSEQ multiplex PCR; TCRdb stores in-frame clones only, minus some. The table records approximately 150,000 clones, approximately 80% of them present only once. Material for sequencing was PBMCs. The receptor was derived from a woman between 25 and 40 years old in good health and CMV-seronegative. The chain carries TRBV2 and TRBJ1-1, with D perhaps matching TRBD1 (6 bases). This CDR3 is CASSGQPNTEAFF. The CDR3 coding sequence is TGTGCCAGCAGCGGACAGCCGAACACTGAAGCTTTCTTT.